A single sample gave rise to the 21 T cell receptor beta chains below, sequenced in a study of T-cell memory formation after mild COVID-19 (dated by TCRdb to about 2021). Library method: 5' RACE. Instrument used: Illumina NovaSeq 6000. TCRdb ran its own pipeline on the public reads, namely fastp trimming at Q25 and MiXCR clone calling, and kept in-frame beta chains. Every CDR3 protein is listed once, alongside the most common genes and DNA of its rows. The sample table lists around 340,000 distinct CDR3 sequences, about 15% of them with a count of one. The ten biggest clones cover approximately 20% of the sample. The sequenced sample was PBMCs or a T cell subset sorted from them (not recorded which). The origin of the receptors is a man aged 18 to 30 who had mild COVID-19 (a few samples of this study predate the infection). The sample titles of this study are shuffled in the database, so cell type and time point are left out; the donor was told from shared clones.

This clonotype occurred a few times. This sequence joins TRBV12-3 or TRBV12-4 and TRBJ2-1; either TRBD1 or TRBD2 may fit D (5 bases each). This CDR3 comprises 15 residues. V lost 6 bases, J lost 2 bases, and 14 bases lay in between. CDR3 residues: CASSPPGDAYNEQFF. The CDR3 coding sequence is TGTGCCAGCAGCCCCCCCGGGGACGCCTACAATGAGCAGTTCTTC.

CDR3 protein: CASSPSGTAYNEQFF. In nucleotides, the CDR3 is TGTGCCAGCAGCCCCTCCGGGACAGCCTACAATGAGCAGTTCTTC. This chain links TRBV5-6 with TRBJ2-1, with 7 bases lining up with TRBD1. The CDR3 is 15 amino acids. Germline V CDR1 and CDR2: SGHDT, YYEEEE. The J segment lost 2 bases and the V segment lost 4 bases, leaving 6 bases of the junction unmatched. The full variable domain, its missing parts supplied by reference TRBV5-6 and TRBJ2-1, is DAGVTQSPTHLIKTRGQQVTLRCSPKSGHDTVSWYQQALGQGPQFIFQYYEEEERQRGNFPDRFSGHQFPNYSSELNVNALLLGDSALYLCASSPSGTAYNEQFFGPGTRLTVL.

The rearrangement uses TRBV20-1 and TRBJ2-7, with 12 bases aligning to TRBD2. Looked up from germline, CDR1 is DFQATT and CDR2 is SNEGSKA (reference sequence). J was trimmed by 5 bases and V by 3 bases; bases with no gene match: 11. This CDR3 is built from 16 residues. This chain's CDR3 is CSASGTSGSPGDEQYF. The CDR3 DNA follows: TGCAGTGCTAGTGGGACTAGCGGGTCACCTGGCGACGAGCAGTACTTC.

This clonotype was found a few times. The chain recombines TRBV6-2 or TRBV6-3 with TRBJ1-5; D possibly corresponds to TRBD1 (5 bases). The CDR3 is 12 residues long. V lost 2 bases and J 10 bases, leaving 9 bases between the germline ends. Germline V lookup: CDR1 MNHEY, CDR2 SVGEGT. Written as DNA, the CDR3 is TGTGCCAGCAGTTACCTTAGGGGTCCCCAGCATTTT. Translation: CASSYLRGPQHF.

This clonotype was seen repeatedly, ten times or more. V gene TRBV5-1 combines with J gene TRBJ2-7; D might be TRBD1 (5 bases). The V gene's germline CDR1 is SGHRS and CDR2 YFSETQ. CDR3 length equals 13 residues. Deletions cut 2 bases from V and 3 bases from J, with 9 bases between. The CDR3 DNA sequence: TGCGCCAGCAGCTTTCAGGGATACTACGAGCAGTACTTC. This encodes CASSFQGYYEQYF.

This rearrangement joins TRBV20-1 to TRBJ1-2; tentative D call: TRBD1 (6 bases). This CDR3 is 15 amino acids long. Trimming took off 6 bases at V and 3 bases at J, with 20 bases between the two ends. Germline assignment: CDR1 DFQATT and CDR2 SNEGSKA (reference sequence). As DNA, the CDR3 is TGCAGTGCCATAGTGCCTACAGGGAGCGACTATGGCTACACCTTC. Translated, it gives CSAIVPTGSDYGYTF.

This clonotype was seen a few times. The chain combines TRBV7-2 with TRBJ1-1, with 10 bases identical to TRBD1. This CDR3 has 15 residues. V lost 0 bases to trimming and J lost 5 bases; unmatched junction nucleotides: 3. The germline gives CDR1 SGHTA, CDR2 FQGNSA. The CDR3 reads CASSLAGQGRTEAFF. The CDR3 nucleotides read TGTGCCAGCAGCTTAGCGGGACAGGGGAGGACTGAAGCTTTCTTT.

The chain recombines TRBV2 with TRBJ2-3; D is perhaps TRBD1 (5 bases). The CDR3 contains 13 residues. Germline CDR1 SNHLY, CDR2 FYNNEI. V lost 3 bases and J lost 5, with 9 bases in between. This CDR3 reads CASSDEGEDTQYF. In nucleotides, the CDR3 is TGTGCCAGCAGTGATGAAGGGGAAGATACGCAGTATTTT.

The genes are TRBV7-9 and TRBJ1-2; no firm D call. Trimming stripped 1 base from V and 1 base from J, with 19 bases between. This CDR3 is built from 18 residues. The germline CDR1 and CDR2 sequences are SEHNR and FQNEAQ (reference sequence). The CDR3: CASSLEGGIEIYNYGYTF. As DNA, the CDR3 is TGTGCCAGCAGCTTAGAGGGCGGAATTGAGATTTATAACTATGGCTACACCTTC.

This clonotype was seen only a few times. The chain carries TRBV12-3 or TRBV12-4 and TRBJ2-6; unclear D gene. CDR3 size: 12 residues. V shed 11 bases and J shed 1 base, with 6 bases lying between them. The CDR3 DNA is TGTGCCCTGGGGTCTGGGGCCAACGTCCTGACTTTC. Translating gives CALGSGANVLTF.

This clonotype has only a few counts. The chain links TRBV30 to TRBJ1-5, with D unclear. Germline CDR1 and CDR2: GTSNPN and SVGIG (reference sequence). The CDR3 runs 12 residues. The V and J ends lost 2 bases and 5 bases respectively, with 7 bases between them. The CDR3 here is CAWSLTHQPQHF. In DNA, the CDR3 is TGTGCCTGGAGTCTCACGCATCAGCCCCAGCATTTT.

The J gene is TRBJ1-1, the V gene TRBV12-3 or TRBV12-4; D is uncertain. The CDR3 length is 13 residues. V lost 5 bases and J lost 5, with 12 bases in between. The CDR3 loop reads CASSDPGKTEAFF. Written as DNA, the CDR3 is TGTGCCAGCAGTGATCCAGGAAAGACTGAAGCTTTCTTT.

This clonotype was counted ten times or more. This sequence joins TRBV6-4 and TRBJ2-1; 9 bases line up with TRBD2. V lost 4 bases, J lost 3 bases, and 7 bases stayed unmatched. The CDR3 consists of 16 residues. In germline, CDR1 is MRHNA, CDR2 SNTAGT. The CDR3 sequence: CASSVSGGVFYNEQFF. The CDR3 DNA is TGTGCCAGCAGTGTTAGCGGGGGAGTCTTCTACAATGAGCAGTTCTTC.

The CDR3 sequence is CASSQQASSTDTQYF. The CDR3 DNA reads TGCGCCAGCAGCCAACAAGCCTCTAGCACAGATACGCAGTATTTT. This chain joins TRBV4-1 and TRBJ2-3, with D unclear. This CDR3 has 15 residues. The germline gives CDR1 MGHRA, CDR2 YSYEKL. Trimming removed 2 bases at V and 0 bases at J, with 9 bases between.

This clonotype has a handful of counts. The genes are TRBV6-1 and TRBJ2-4; tentative D call: TRBD2 (6 bases). V was trimmed by 4 bases and J by 13 bases, leaving 8 bases between them. Germline values: CDR1 MNHNS, CDR2 SASEGT. CDR3 length: 10 amino acids. CDR3 region: CASSAAGQYF. The CDR3 bases are TGTGCCAGCAGTGCTGCGGGGCAGTACTTC.

The V and J genes are TRBV4-3 and TRBJ1-2; D remains ambiguous. The germline CDR1 and CDR2 sequences are LGHNA and YSLEER. The CDR3 sequence is 14 residues long. V shed 0 bases and J shed 4 bases, with 9 bases lying between them. CDR3 sequence (DNA): TGCGCCAGCAGCCAAGAAGGCAGGAGCTATGGCTACACCTTC. This encodes CASSQEGRSYGYTF.

This clonotype was seen ten or more times. This chain links TRBV5-1 with TRBJ1-1; the D is unclear. The ends were cut back, 0 bases at V and 3 bases at J, with 6 bases in the middle. CDR1 and CDR2 from the germline V gene are SGHRS and YFSETQ. The length of the CDR3 is 13 residues. CDR3 bases: TGCGCCAGCAGCTTGGGAGCGGACACTGAAGCTTTCTTT. Translating it yields CASSLGADTEAFF.

This clonotype was detected only a few times. The chain employs TRBV6-2 or TRBV6-3 and TRBJ2-1; 10 bases align to TRBD2. This CDR3 contains 16 residues. Germline assignment: CDR1 MNHEY and CDR2 SVGEGT. With 0 bases clipped from V and 12 bases from J, the junction kept 11 bases outside the gene matches. CDR3 in DNA: TGTGCCAGCAGTTACTCAAGGGGTAGCGGGAGGCAGGGGCAGTTCTTC. Translating gives CASSYSRGSGRQGQFF.

This chain links TRBV29-1 with TRBJ2-3; perhaps TRBD1 as D (6 bases). Per the germline V gene, CDR1 is SQVTM and CDR2 is ANQGSEA. V was pared by 3 bases and J by 4 bases, with 14 bases between. This CDR3 comprises 14 residues. For the CDR3, the DNA is TGCAGCGTTGATTTTGCAGGGGCAGCAGATACGCAGTATTTT. Translation gives CSVDFAGAADTQYF.

This clonotype has only a few counts. The chain uses TRBV5-1 and TRBJ2-6; D unresolved. Per germline, CDR1 SGHRS and CDR2 YFSETQ. The length of the CDR3 is 15 residues. The V gene lost 4 bases and the J gene lost 0 bases, with 8 bases spanning the gap. The CDR3 nucleotides are TGCGCCAGCAGCGCCCCAAGCTCTGGGGCCAACGTCCTGACTTTC. Residues: CASSAPSSGANVLTF.

This clonotype was seen only a few times. The chain uses TRBV3-1 and TRBJ1-1; D remains unclear. The V gene's germline CDR1 is LGHDT and CDR2 YNNKEL (reference sequence). The length of the CDR3 is 14 residues. V lost 1 base to trimming and J lost 3 bases, with 9 bases between them. The CDR3 reads CASSQVLSYTEAFF. For the CDR3, the DNA is TGTGCCAGCAGCCAAGTCTTAAGCTACACTGAAGCTTTCTTT.